What follows are 23 T cell receptor beta chains derived from one specimen sequenced in a study of T cell responses to AZD1222 COVID-19 vaccine. The table came from immunoSEQ multiplex PCR; TCRdb's copy has only in-frame clones and leaves some out. The sample holds approximately 67,000 clones; roughly 88% are singletons and the top ten take under 3%. The material sequenced was peripheral blood, taken on day 0 of AZD1222 vaccination. The receptor source for this set is an adult in good health.

This clone showed up just a few times. J is TRBJ1-1 and V is TRBV2; D not certain. The CDR3 has 15 amino acids. Trimming removed 6 bases at V and 0 bases at J, with 14 bases between. CDR1 and CDR2 (germline): SNHLY, FYNNEI. DNA for the CDR3: TGTGCCAGCAGCCTTGGACCCCCTCTGAACACTGAAGCTTTCTTT. It encodes CASSLGPPLNTEAFF. Supplemented by reference TRBV2 and TRBJ1-1, the full variable domain reads EPEVTQTPSHQVTQMGQEVILRCVPISNHLYFYWYRQILGQKVEFLVSFYNNEISEKSEIFDDQFSVERPDGSNFTLKIRSTKLEDSAMYFCASSLGPPLNTEAFFGQGTRLTVV.

Concerning this clone itself: The DNA is left out, because the CDR3 cannot be placed on it with certainty; the CDR3 is given as TCRdb lists it. The chain links TRBV12-3 or TRBV12-4 to TRBJ2-1; the table gives TRBD2 as D, unverified against the DNA. 12 amino acids form the CDR3, both terminal residues included. The CDR3 loop is CASSSSRSEQFF.

The genes are TRBV5-5 and TRBJ1-5; 9 bases align to TRBD1. This CDR3 is built from 17 residues. V shed 2 bases, J shed 7 bases, and the junction held 13 bases outside the gene matches. The germline V gene has CDR1 SGHKS and CDR2 YYEKEE (reference sequence). CDR3 region: CASSFGRDRALGQPQHF. CDR3 bases: TGTGCCAGCAGCTTTGGACGGGACAGGGCCCTCGGGCAGCCCCAGCATTTT.

The gene calls are TRBV15 and TRBJ1-6; 7 bases line up with TRBD1. V dropped 0 bases and J dropped 14; count of bases not matched to a gene: 19. This CDR3 has 18 residues. Germline V CDR1 and CDR2: LNHNV, YYDKDF (reference sequence). The CDR3, as DNA: TGTGCCACCAGCAGAGATACGAGCCCAACAGGGGTACAAGGATCCCTCCACTTT. Translating gives CATSRDTSPTGVQGSLHF. Full variable domain (missing parts from reference TRBV15 and TRBJ1-6): DAMVIQNPRYQVTQFGKPVTLSCSQTLNHNVMYWYQQKSSQAPKLLFHYYDKDFNNEADTPDNFQSRRPNTSFCFLDIRSPGLGDTAMYLCATSRDTSPTGVQGSLHFGNGTRLTVT.

V and J are TRBV15 and TRBJ1-2; D ambiguous. This CDR3 spans 13 amino acids. Germline V gene lookup returns CDR1 LNHNV and CDR2 YYDKDF (reference sequence). V was clipped by 3 bases and J by 6 bases, with 11 bases between them. As DNA, the CDR3 is TGTGCCACCAGCAGGGGAGAAATGGATGGCTACACCTTC. This translates into CATSRGEMDGYTF.

V is TRBV7-2 and J is TRBJ1-1, with 9 bases identical to TRBD1. J gave up 4 bases and V 8 bases, and 11 bases lay outside the gene matches. Germline values: CDR1 SGHTA, CDR2 FQGNSA. This CDR3 region has 15 residues. In nucleotides, the CDR3 is TGTGCCAGCCAAGGACCGGGACAGGGTAGCACTGAAGCTTTCTTT. Its protein is CASQGPGQGSTEAFF.

This chain links TRBV9 with TRBJ1-2, with D possibly being TRBD1 (5 bases). V shed 0 bases and J shed 3 bases, with 15 bases lying between them. The CDR3 sequence is 16 residues long. Germline-derived CDR1 and CDR2 are SGDLS and YYNGEE. The chain's CDR3 is CASSVDFRGTHYGYTF. The CDR3 region has the DNA TGTGCCAGCAGCGTAGATTTTCGGGGCACCCACTATGGCTACACCTTC.

The chain couples TRBV24-1 to TRBJ2-5; TRBD2 might be the D (5 bases). Trimming left V 9 bases short and J 2 bases short, with 12 bases between. The CDR3 sequence is 13 residues long. Germline assignment: CDR1 KGHDR and CDR2 SFDVKD. This CDR3 is CATGQDLQETQYF. The CDR3 bases are TGTGCCACCGGCCAGGACTTACAAGAGACCCAGTACTTC.

The rearrangement joins TRBV28 to TRBJ1-5; D is perhaps TRBD1 (6 bases). This CDR3 contains 14 residues. The V and J ends lost 8 bases and 7 bases respectively, with 18 bases between them. Per the germline V gene, CDR1 is MDHEN and CDR2 is SYDVKM. The CDR3 DNA reads as TGTGCCAGCTTTGGACAGAGCGGTGGGCAGCCCCAGCATTTT. Protein sequence: CASFGQSGGQPQHF.

The chain employs TRBV6-5 and TRBJ1-6; 8 nucleotides agree with TRBD1. Germline CDR1 is MNHEY and CDR2 is SVGAGI. The CDR3 has 15 residues. V was clipped by 6 bases and J by 7 bases; unmatched bases: 8. The CDR3 nucleotides read TGTGCCAGCAGCCCCCGGACAGGGAGGAATTCACCCCTCCACTTT. The encoded protein is CASSPRTGRNSPLHF.

The table lists this clone with a few counts. The chain has TRBV19 and TRBJ2-7, with D perhaps assigned TRBD1 or TRBD2 (5 bases each). The CDR3 totals 16 residues. V was trimmed by 5 bases and J by 2 bases, leaving 19 bases between them. Germline lookup yields CDR1 LNHDA and CDR2 SQIVND (reference sequence). The CDR3 spells CASSPALRDGTYEQYF. The CDR3 nucleotides read TGTGCCAGTAGTCCAGCCCTCCGGGACGGGACCTACGAGCAGTACTTC.

Worth noting for this clone: Other DNA sequences in this specimen translate into the identical CDR3. The J gene is TRBJ1-2, the V gene TRBV15; no definite D call. The CDR3 length is 13 residues. Germline V gene data show CDR1 as LNHNV and CDR2 as YYDKDF (reference sequence). V was cut by 0 bases and J by 4 bases, with 6 bases left in between. The CDR3 DNA is TGTGCCACCAGCAGAGATCCTGGCTATGGCTACACCTTC. This encodes CATSRDPGYGYTF.

The chain has TRBV28 and TRBJ2-7; 9 bases align to TRBD1. Germline trimming cut 6 bases from V and 4 bases from J; bases unmatched to any gene: 7. Germline values: CDR1 MDHEN, CDR2 SYDVKM. CDR3 length: 14 residues. In DNA, the CDR3 is TGTGCCAGCAGCCCCGGGACAGGGAGGTACGAGCAGTACTTC. This encodes CASSPGTGRYEQYF.

This chain's CDR3 is CASSRADRTEQYF. The CDR3 nucleotides are TGTGCCAGCAGCAGAGCGGACAGAACCGAGCAGTACTTC. The chain has TRBV7-2 and TRBJ2-7, with D perhaps TRBD1 (6 bases). The germline V gene encodes CDR1 SGHTA and CDR2 FQGNSA. V lost 5 bases and J lost 6, with 14 bases in between. This CDR3 is 13 amino acids long.

The rearrangement uses TRBV5-8 and TRBJ1-5; TRBD1 matches 9 bases. V shed 0 bases, J shed 0 bases, and the junction held 7 bases outside the gene matches. The CDR3 is made up of 18 amino acids. CDR1 is SGHTS and CDR2 is YDEGEE in the germline V gene. This CDR3 is CASSLELGQGTSNQPQHF. For the CDR3, the DNA is TGTGCCAGCAGCTTGGAACTTGGACAGGGGACTAGCAATCAGCCCCAGCATTTT.

The chain recombines TRBV5-1 with TRBJ2-1, with D hard to call. V lost 5 bases and J 1 base, leaving 10 bases between the germline ends. The CDR3 length is 14 residues. CDR1 SGHRS and CDR2 YFSETQ come from the germline V gene. The CDR3 DNA sequence: TGCGCCAGCAGGCGAGCCGGGTCCTACAATGAGCAGTTCTTC. This encodes CASRRAGSYNEQFF. Using reference TRBV5-1 and TRBJ2-1 for the parts outside the CDR3, the full variable domain is KAGVTQTPRYLIKTRGQQVTLSCSPISGHRSVSWYQQTPGQGLQFLFEYFSETQRNKGNFPGRFSGRQFSNSRSEMNVSTLELGDSALYLCASRRAGSYNEQFFGPGTRLTVL.

V usage is TRBV27 and J usage is TRBJ1-2; perhaps TRBD1 as D (5 bases). Germline V gene sequence: CDR1 MNHEY, CDR2 SMNVEV (reference sequence). V was shortened by 6 bases and J by 4 bases, with 18 bases between the two germline ends. CDR3 length: 15 residues. The DNA for the CDR3 is TGTGCCAGCAGGCCTTTGGACGGGACTCTCTATGGCTACACCTTC. This translates into CASRPLDGTLYGYTF.

V gene TRBV6-5 combines with J gene TRBJ1-1, with a possible D match to TRBD1 (6 bases). V was trimmed by 7 bases and J by 1 base, leaving 7 bases between them. Germline assignment: CDR1 MNHEY and CDR2 SVGAGI. The CDR3 is 12 residues long. CDR3 loop: CASTQGNTEAFF. The CDR3 bases are TGTGCCAGCACACAGGGGAACACTGAAGCTTTCTTT.

The rearrangement joins TRBV27 to TRBJ2-7; 7 positions agree with TRBD1. V shed 6 bases and J 4 bases; nucleotides not matched to a gene: 12. CDR1 MNHEY and CDR2 SMNVEV come from the germline V gene (reference sequence). The CDR3 runs 15 residues. The CDR3 reads CASRTWDRPPYEQYF. DNA for the CDR3: TGTGCCAGCAGGACCTGGGACAGACCCCCTTACGAGCAGTACTTC.

The V and J genes are TRBV27 and TRBJ2-2, with 7 bases lining up with TRBD1. This CDR3 comprises 13 residues. With V trimmed by 4 bases and J by 6 bases, 2 bases remained unmatched. Germline values: CDR1 MNHEY, CDR2 SMNVEV (reference sequence). CDR3 sequence: CASSYQGAGELFF. DNA of the CDR3: TGTGCCAGCAGTTATCAGGGGGCCGGGGAGCTGTTTTTT.

The rearrangement joins TRBV6-4 to TRBJ2-1, with TRBD1 as a possible D gene (7 bases). V lost 5 bases to trimming and J lost 1 base, with 12 bases between them. CDR1 and CDR2 from the germline V gene are MRHNA and SNTAGT. This CDR3 has 15 amino acids. CDR3 region: CASSPRGRSYNEQFF. CDR3 nucleotide sequence: TGTGCCAGCAGTCCCAGGGGGAGGTCCTACAATGAGCAGTTCTTC.

This rearrangement joins TRBV7-3 to TRBJ1-6, with a weak D call TRBD1 (5 bases). CDR3 size: 13 residues. From germline, CDR1 is SGHTA and CDR2 FQGTGA. With 4 bases removed from V and 7 bases from J, the gap between germline ends came to 8 bases. The CDR3: CASSSGTNSPLHF. CDR3 bases: TGTGCCAGCAGCTCAGGGACCAATTCACCCCTCCACTTT.

This chain links TRBV2 with TRBJ2-5, with no clear D. CDR1 is SNHLY, CDR2 FYNNEI, per germline. V lost 8 bases and J 1 base, leaving 14 bases between the germline ends. The CDR3 is made up of 14 amino acids. The CDR3 nucleotides are TGTGCCAGCCATCGACGAGGAGCCCAAGAGACCCAGTACTTC. As protein: CASHRRGAQETQYF.